Listed here are 22 T cell receptor beta chains from one sample, sequenced in a study of T cells in women clearing cervical HPV infection. Method: immunoSEQ multiplex PCR; TCRdb's copy keeps in-frame clones and lacks some. The table lists roughly 24,000 clones, with 4% to 5.5% in the top ten. Sequencing used blood buffy coat. The receptors were sampled from a woman aged 18-70 years with a cervical HPV16 infection that either progressed to CIN3+ or cleared (not recorded which).

Details on this clone: The read stops 3 residues short of the end of the CDR3; the missing end is completed from the germline J gene. This chain links TRBV18 with TRBJ2-7; 10 bases agree with TRBD2. The CDR3 totals 14 residues. Unmatched junction bases numbered 1, after V lost 3 bases and J lost 2 bases. The germline V gene has CDR1 KGHSH and CDR2 LQKENI. CDR3 bases read: TGTGCCAGCTCACCTAGCGGGGGGCCCTACGAG. As protein: CASSPSGGPYE. The entire CDR3 is CASSPSGGPYEQYF.

A word on this clone: The CDR3 extends 3 residues past the end of the read, so its final part is completed from the germline J gene. V usage is TRBV7-2 and J usage is TRBJ2-5; D is possibly TRBD1 (8 bases). Germline V gene lookup returns CDR1 SGHTA and CDR2 FQGNSA. This CDR3 is 13 amino acids long. CDR3 sequence: CASSLTGGGTQYF. CDR3 bases read: TGTGCCAGCAGCTTAACAGGGGGGGGAACC.

In the case of this clone: The read terminates 3 residues ahead of where the CDR3 ends, so the germline J gene completes it. The gene calls are TRBV2 and TRBJ1-2, with D possibly being TRBD1 (6 bases). Germline CDR1 is SNHLY and CDR2 is FYNNEI. Trimming pared 6 bases from V and 4 bases from J, leaving 15 bases between. The CDR3 spans 14 residues. The CDR3 spells CASRVGQGTYGYTF. CDR3 DNA, as far as it was read: TGTGCCAGCAGAGTAGGGCAGGGGACCTATGGC. Full variable domain (outside the CDR3, taken from reference TRBV2 and TRBJ1-2): EPEVTQTPSHQVTQMGQEVILRCVPISNHLYFYWYRQILGQKVEFLVSFYNNEISEKSEIFDDQFSVERPDGSNFTLKIRSTKLEDSAMYFCASRVGQGTYGYTFGSGTRLTVV.

CDR3 in amino acids: CASSLVAYVQTNEKLFF. The sequenced CDR3 bases are TGTGCCAGCAGCTTAGTTGCGTACGTGCAAACTAATGAAAAA. The V gene is TRBV7-8, the J gene TRBJ1-4; D gene uncertain. The read ends 3 residues shy of where the CDR3 ends; the end is completed using the germline J gene. The V gene lost 1 base and the J gene lost 1 base, with 13 bases spanning the gap. CDR3 length: 17 amino acids. Germline lookup yields CDR1 SGHVS and CDR2 FQNEAQ.

On this clone: Coverage ceases 3 residues before the CDR3 finishes, and the germline J gene fills in the end. The chain couples TRBV28 to TRBJ1-2; TRBD1 is a possible D gene (6 bases). CDR1 and CDR2 (germline): MDHEN, SYDVKM. Between the trimmed V and J ends, which lost 5 bases and 4 bases, there was a span of 17 bases. The CDR3 extends over 15 amino acids. The sequenced part of the CDR3 DNA is TGTGCCAGCAGTAAGACAGGTCGACTAACCTATGGC. As protein: CASSKTGRLTYG. The CDR3 in full is CASSKTGRLTYGYTF.

A note on this clone: The observed sequence ends 3 residues before the CDR3 terminus, with the missing tail filled in from the germline J gene. The gene calls are TRBV30 and TRBJ2-4, with TRBD1 as a possible D gene (6 bases). The germline V gene has CDR1 GTSNPN and CDR2 SVGIG (reference sequence). The CDR3 totals 13 residues. The CDR3 loop is CAWSADSSYGQYF. The CDR3 DNA, read in part, is TGTGCCTGGAGCGCGGACAGCAGCTATGGT.

Comment on this clone: The DNA ends 3 residues before the CDR3 does, and the rest of the CDR3 is filled in from the germline J gene. The genes are TRBV5-6 and TRBJ1-5; D not resolved. V lost 0 bases, J lost 7 bases, and 11 bases lay in between. The CDR3 spans 14 residues. Germline V gene lookup returns CDR1 SGHDT and CDR2 YYEEEE. CDR3 DNA (partial): TGTGCCAGCAGCTTGGGGCCGGGCGGGCAGCCC. Protein product: CASSLGPGGQP. The whole CDR3 sequence reads CASSLGPGGQPQHF.

In the case of this clone: Coverage ceases 3 residues before the CDR3 finishes, and the germline J gene fills in the end. This chain joins TRBV6-1 and TRBJ2-5; TRBD1 might be the D (6 bases). Between the trimmed V and J ends, which lost 2 bases and 4 bases, there was a span of 17 bases. This CDR3 region has 16 residues. Germline V CDR1 and CDR2: MNHNS, SASEGT. The CDR3 protein is CASSESTGTLGETQYF. The DNA read from the CDR3 is TGTGCCAGCAGTGAAAGCACTGGGACATTGGGAGAGACC.

Of note for this clone: Sequencing ends 3 residues short of the CDR3 end; the germline J gene provides the rest. The V gene is TRBV27, the J gene TRBJ1-2; 7 nucleotides align to TRBD1. Germline CDR1 and CDR2: MNHEY and SMNVEV (reference sequence). With 4 bases clipped from V and 4 bases from J, the junction kept 12 bases outside the gene matches. The CDR3 has 16 residues. The sequenced part of the CDR3 DNA is TGTGCCAGCAGTTCAGCATGGACAGGCCTGCCCTATGGC. It encodes CASSSAWTGLPYG. The CDR3 as a whole reads CASSSAWTGLPYGYTF.

For this clone: The DNA ends 3 residues before the CDR3 does, and the rest of the CDR3 is filled in from the germline J gene. This chain links TRBV5-1 with TRBJ2-3, with D possibly matching TRBD1 (6 bases). The CDR3 is 15 residues long. Germline V CDR1 and CDR2: SGHRS, YFSETQ. Trimming removed 4 bases at V and 2 bases at J, with 14 bases between. The DNA read from the CDR3 is TGCGCCAGCAGCCGACAGGTAGGGGTCACAGATACG. Its translation is CASSRQVGVTDT. The full CDR3 protein reads CASSRQVGVTDTQYF.

Note on this clone: The read gets to within 3 residues of the CDR3 end, and the germline J gene fills in the rest. This rearrangement joins TRBV16 to TRBJ1-2; 9 nucleotides align to TRBD1. The V gene end was trimmed by 0 bases and the J gene end by 2 bases; junction bases not matched to a gene: 1. There are 15 residues in the CDR3. Germline V gene sequence: CDR1 KGHSY, CDR2 FQNENV. CDR3 DNA (partial): TGTGCCAGCAGCCAATCCGACAGGGGGAACTATGGC. It specifies CASSQSDRGNYG. The complete CDR3 sequence is CASSQSDRGNYGYTF.

The sequenced CDR3 bases are TGTGCCAGTTTTGACAGCCCGAAGGAAAAA. As protein: CASFDSPKEK. The whole CDR3 sequence reads CASFDSPKEKLFF. The chain joins TRBV19 to TRBJ1-4; D is possibly TRBD1 (5 bases). The CDR3 end falls 3 residues outside the read, so it is completed with the germline J gene. The CDR3 sequence is 13 residues long. Trimming removed 8 bases at V and 8 bases at J, with 15 bases between. Germline V gene data show CDR1 as LNHDA and CDR2 as SQIVND (reference sequence).

This clone shows up as medium-sized by frequency. Read coverage stops 3 residues before the CDR3 terminus; the germline J gene supplies the remainder. The chain employs TRBV10-3 and TRBJ1-1, with a tentative D call TRBD1 (5 bases). CDR3 size: 15 residues. The V and J ends lost 8 bases and 2 bases respectively, with 18 bases between them. Germline V CDR1 and CDR2: ENHRY, SYGVKD. The sequenced part of the CDR3 DNA is TGTGCCATCCTATGGGGCACTTCCTTCAACACTGAA. Its translation: CAILWGTSFNTE. The whole CDR3 region reads CAILWGTSFNTEAFF.

On this clone itself: The read stops 3 residues short of the end of the CDR3; the missing end is completed from the germline J gene. V usage is TRBV19 and J usage is TRBJ2-3; possibly TRBD1 for D (5 bases). The CDR3 totals 15 residues. Germline V CDR1 and CDR2: LNHDA, SQIVND (reference sequence). The covered CDR3 bases are TGTGCCAGTAGTATCTCAAGACAGAACAATCAGCCG. Its protein is CASSISRQNNQP. The full CDR3 is CASSISRQNNQPQYF.

In regard to this clone: The observed sequence ends 3 residues before the CDR3 terminus, with the missing tail filled in from the germline J gene. The chain recombines TRBV5-1 with TRBJ2-3; 8 positions match TRBD1. CDR3 length: 15 residues. CDR1 SGHRS and CDR2 YFSETQ come from the germline V gene. The V gene end was trimmed by 2 bases and the J gene end by 6 bases; junction bases not matched to a gene: 8. CDR3 in amino acids: CASSFRGQGADTQYF. Partial CDR3 DNA: TGCGCCAGCAGCTTCCGAGGGCAGGGGGCCGATACG.

Notes on this clone: The CDR3 goes on 3 residues after the read ends, and that part is filled in from the germline J gene. This chain links TRBV5-1 with TRBJ2-7; D is possibly TRBD1 (5 bases). The germline V gene has CDR1 SGHRS and CDR2 YFSETQ. CDR3 length equals 16 residues. The V end was cut by 0 bases, the J end by 2 bases, with 15 bases between. CDR3 DNA, as far as it was read: TGCGCCAGCAGCTTGGTCTACGCGACAGTGACCTACGAG. Protein: CASSLVYATVTYE. The full CDR3 protein is CASSLVYATVTYEQYF.

About this clone: The CDR3 end lies 3 residues beyond the end of the read and is filled in from the germline J gene. V and J are TRBV7-3 and TRBJ2-2; no clear D gene. Trimming removed 4 bases at V and 6 bases at J, with 12 bases between. This CDR3 contains 14 residues. Germline V gives CDR1 SGHTA, CDR2 FQGTGA. Here the CDR3 reads CASSSRSNAGELFF. Incomplete CDR3 DNA: TGTGCCAGCAGCTCCCGTTCTAACGCCGGGGAG.

Turning to this clone: Read data end 3 residues before the CDR3 end; the end is taken from the germline J gene. The genes are TRBV20-1 and TRBJ2-1, with TRBD1 identical over 7 bases. The CDR3 length is 16 residues. Trimming removed 4 bases from V and 9 bases from J; junction bases left unmatched: 18. CDR1 is DFQATT and CDR2 is SNEGSKA in the germline V gene (reference sequence). The CDR3 here is CSAITSPGQLMSEQFF. CDR3 bases read: TGCAGTGCTATTACGAGCCCGGGACAGCTAATGAGTGAG.

On this clone: The read gets to within 3 residues of the CDR3 end, and the germline J gene fills in the rest. This chain connects TRBV6-2 or TRBV6-3 to TRBJ1-2; tentatively, D is TRBD1 (6 bases). The CDR3 is made up of 15 amino acids. Germline V gives CDR1 MNHEY, CDR2 SVGEGT. CDR3 bases read: TGTGCCAGTACCCACGGGGGGGCTATGGTATACGGC. It translates to CASTHGGAMVYG. From start to end, the CDR3 is CASTHGGAMVYGYTF.

Concerning this clone: The sequence runs out 3 residues before the end of the CDR3; the remainder is reconstructed from the germline J gene. The chain carries TRBV20-1 and TRBJ2-7; perhaps TRBD1 as D (6 bases). Trimming shortened V by 4 bases and J by 1 base, and 11 bases separated the two germline ends. The CDR3 consists of 13 residues. The germline V gene has CDR1 DFQATT and CDR2 SNEGSKA (reference sequence). The sequenced CDR3 bases are TGCAGTGCTACAGGGACACCTTCCTACGAG. Translating gives CSATGTPSYE. The full-length CDR3 reads as CSATGTPSYEQYF.

To note about this clone: The CDR3 is cut off 3 residues early in the read; its end comes from the germline J gene. The gene calls are TRBV7-9 and TRBJ2-4; 11 nucleotides match TRBD1. The CDR3 is 13 residues long. Germline V gene data show CDR1 as SEHNR and CDR2 as FQNEAQ (reference sequence). The CDR3 here is CASPGDRGYGQYF. Partial CDR3 DNA: TGTGCCAGCCCTGGGGACAGGGGGTATGGT.

In the case of this clone: The CDR3 end falls 3 residues outside the read, so it is completed with the germline J gene. This chain joins TRBV5-6 and TRBJ2-7; D is unresolved. Germline-derived CDR1 and CDR2 are SGHDT and YYEEEE. This CDR3 region has 11 residues. Trimming cost V 4 bases and J 2 bases, with 4 bases left between them. The CDR3 DNA, read in part, is TGTGCCAGCAGCCGCGCCTACGAG. It yields the protein CASSRAYE. From start to end, the CDR3 is CASSRAYEQYF.